These T cell receptor beta chains were read from a single sample in a study of blood T cells in healthy people across ages. A single record per CDR3 protein comes from TCRdb applying MiXCR to the 5' RACE reads. Among over a million distinct CDR3 sequences listed, almost 60% were seen once. Sequencing was performed on blood. The receptor source for this set is a man aged 18 to 30 in good health. Both conserved end residues are part of each CDR3. Each record gives: V gene, CDR3 protein.

V: TRBV10-3
CDR3: CAISDDLAGTTYEQYF

V: TRBV4-1
CDR3: CASSQVMDSNQPQHF

V: TRBV3-1
CDR3: CASTVTGPSGETQYF

V: TRBV7-8
CDR3: CASSSRTGHQPQHF

V: TRBV10-3
CDR3: CAIGTANTGELFF

V: TRBV4-1
CDR3: CASSQGLAGAWGIQYF

V: TRBV6-6
CDR3: CASRPGTGDTEAFF

V: TRBV7-2
CDR3: CAGSLVRWETGGSPLHF

V: TRBV7-9
CDR3: CASTLTTRGRPQKNTEAFF

V: TRBV20-1
CDR3: CSARFQTDTQYF

V: TRBV6-5
CDR3: CASSLGLSSEYEQYF

V: TRBV5-6
CDR3: CASSVTGQSYEQYF

V: TRBV6-5
CDR3: CASISARRGYNEQFF

V: TRBV6-6
CDR3: CASNPLRADTQYF

V: TRBV20-1
CDR3: CSGVGWASSYNEQFF

V: TRBV10-3
CDR3: CAPPSKQYF

V: TRBV29-1
CDR3: CSVEDWSRGTTIEQFF

V: TRBV3-1
CDR3: CASSQGDLSGANVLTF

V: TRBV20-1
CDR3: CSVEGSGTDTQYF

V: TRBV28
CDR3: CASSFSIRLGRDTQYF

V: TRBV4-1
CDR3: CASSPTEVYEQYF

V: TRBV5-1
CDR3: CASSQGQDLHF

V: TRBV4-2
CDR3: CASSQEGNRGKNNGYTF

V: TRBV27
CDR3: CASSPNRGGTEAFF

V: TRBV5-1
CDR3: CATRLAWNTGELFF

V: TRBV7-9
CDR3: CASSRPSDPGSYGYTF

V: TRBV10-1
CDR3: CASSEMGRGDEQFF

V: TRBV27
CDR3: CASSFGAGGGADNEQFF

V: TRBV12-3/TRBV12-4
CDR3: CASSDISVYGYTF

V: TRBV29-1
CDR3: CSARDQGSEQFF

V: TRBV5-1
CDR3: CARSGGVNYGYTFGSGTNVLTF

V: TRBV29-1
CDR3: CSATGRSTYEQYF

V: TRBV27
CDR3: CASSSYGASSYEQYF

V: TRBV27
CDR3: CASSLIAGGVYGYTF

V: TRBV29-1
CDR3: CSVERLAGGRGSETQYF

V: TRBV7-9
CDR3: CAIPLLSAEAFF

V: TRBV10-3
CDR3: CATSDREDQPQHF

V: TRBV4-3
CDR3: CASSPLGRNSPLHF

V: TRBV24-1
CDR3: CATGLAGSTDAQYF

V: TRBV27
CDR3: CASSFKGQLLYEQFF

V: TRBV14
CDR3: CASSQYRGDTQYF

V: TRBV7-2
CDR3: CASSLRLAGTTSNTGELFF

V: TRBV5-1
CDR3: CASSFRGRSETQYF

V: TRBV4-1
CDR3: CASSLDLLAGAYEQYF

V: TRBV4-1
CDR3: CASSPTGKGEQFF

V: TRBV12-3/TRBV12-4
CDR3: CASSFSFGRSFDEQFF

V: TRBV29-1
CDR3: CSVEEEGLAGNEQCF